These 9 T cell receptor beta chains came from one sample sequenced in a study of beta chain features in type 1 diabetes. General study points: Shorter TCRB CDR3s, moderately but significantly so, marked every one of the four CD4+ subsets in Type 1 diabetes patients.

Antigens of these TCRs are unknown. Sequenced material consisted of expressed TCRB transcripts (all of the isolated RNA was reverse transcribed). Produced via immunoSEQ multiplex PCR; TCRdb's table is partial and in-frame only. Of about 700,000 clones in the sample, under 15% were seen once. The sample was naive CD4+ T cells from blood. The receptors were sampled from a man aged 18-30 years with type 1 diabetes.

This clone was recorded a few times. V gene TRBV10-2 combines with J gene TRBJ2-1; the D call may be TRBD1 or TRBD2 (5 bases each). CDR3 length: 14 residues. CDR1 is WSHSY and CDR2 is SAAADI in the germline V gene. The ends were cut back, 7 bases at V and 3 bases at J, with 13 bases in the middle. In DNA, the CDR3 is TGCGCCAGCATCGGCAGGGACGACTACAATGAGCAGTTCTTC. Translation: CASIGRDDYNEQFF.

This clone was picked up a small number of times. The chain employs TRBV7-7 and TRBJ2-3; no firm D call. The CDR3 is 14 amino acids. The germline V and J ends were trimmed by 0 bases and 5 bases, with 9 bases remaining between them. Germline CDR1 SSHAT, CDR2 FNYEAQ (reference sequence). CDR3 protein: CASSLAGGGDTQYF. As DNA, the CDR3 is TGTGCCAGCAGCTTAGCGGGTGGCGGAGATACGCAGTATTTT.

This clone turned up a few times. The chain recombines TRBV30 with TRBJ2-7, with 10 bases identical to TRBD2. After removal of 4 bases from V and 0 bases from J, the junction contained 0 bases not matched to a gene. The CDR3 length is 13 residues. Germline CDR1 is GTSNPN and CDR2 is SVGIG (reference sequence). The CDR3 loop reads CAWTSGGSYEQYF. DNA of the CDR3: TGTGCCTGGACTAGCGGGGGCTCCTACGAGCAGTACTTC. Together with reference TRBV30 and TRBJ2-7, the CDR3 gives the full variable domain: SQTIHQWPATLVQPVGSPLSLECTVEGTSNPNLYWYRQAAGRGLQLLFYSVGIGQISSEVPQNLSASRPQDRQFILSSKKLLLSDSGFYLCAWTSGGSYEQYFGPGTRLTVT.

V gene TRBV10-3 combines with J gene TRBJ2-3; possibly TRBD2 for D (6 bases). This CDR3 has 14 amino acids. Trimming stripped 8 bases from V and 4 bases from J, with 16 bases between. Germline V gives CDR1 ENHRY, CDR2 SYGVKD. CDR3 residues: CAIGRRDSPDTQYF. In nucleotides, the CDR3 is TGTGCCATCGGGAGAAGGGACTCTCCAGATACGCAGTATTTT.

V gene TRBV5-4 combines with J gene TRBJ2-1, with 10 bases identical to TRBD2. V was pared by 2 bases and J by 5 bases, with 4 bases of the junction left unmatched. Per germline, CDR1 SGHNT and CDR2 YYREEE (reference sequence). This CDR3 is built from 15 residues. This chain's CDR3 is CASSLATSGDNEQFF. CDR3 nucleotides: TGTGCCAGCAGCTTAGCCACTAGCGGGGACAATGAGCAGTTCTTC.

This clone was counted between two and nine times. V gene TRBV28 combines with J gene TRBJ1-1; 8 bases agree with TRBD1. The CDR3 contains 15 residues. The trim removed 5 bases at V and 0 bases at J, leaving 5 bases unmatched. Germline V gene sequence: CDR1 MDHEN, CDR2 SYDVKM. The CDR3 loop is CASSRGTGMNTEAFF. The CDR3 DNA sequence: TGTGCCAGCAGTCGTGGGACAGGCATGAACACTGAAGCTTTCTTT. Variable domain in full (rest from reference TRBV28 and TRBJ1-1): DVKVTQSSRYLVKRTGEKVFLECVQDMDHENMFWYRQDPGLGLRLIYFSYDVKMKEKGDIPEGYSVSREKKERFSLILESASTNQTSMYLCASSRGTGMNTEAFFGQGTRLTVV.

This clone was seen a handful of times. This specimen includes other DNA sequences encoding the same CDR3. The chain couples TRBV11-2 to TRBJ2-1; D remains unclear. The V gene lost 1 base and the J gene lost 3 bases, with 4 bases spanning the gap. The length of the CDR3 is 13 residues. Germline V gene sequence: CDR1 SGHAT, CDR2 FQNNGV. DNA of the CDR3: TGTGCCAGCAGCTTAGCCGGCTACAATGAGCAGTTCTTC. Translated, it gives CASSLAGYNEQFF.

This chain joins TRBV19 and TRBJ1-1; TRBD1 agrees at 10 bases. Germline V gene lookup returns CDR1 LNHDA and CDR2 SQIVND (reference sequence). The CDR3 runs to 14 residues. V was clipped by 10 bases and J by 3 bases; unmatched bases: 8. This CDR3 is CATAGQGLYTEAFF. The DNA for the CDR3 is TGTGCCACCGCGGGACAGGGGTTGTACACTGAAGCTTTCTTT.

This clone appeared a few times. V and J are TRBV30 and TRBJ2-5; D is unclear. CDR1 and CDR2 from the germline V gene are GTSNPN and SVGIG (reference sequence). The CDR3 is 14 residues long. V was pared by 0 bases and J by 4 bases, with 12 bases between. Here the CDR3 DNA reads TGTGCCTGGAGTGTACCTCCAGTAGGAGAGACCCAGTACTTC. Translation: CAWSVPPVGETQYF.